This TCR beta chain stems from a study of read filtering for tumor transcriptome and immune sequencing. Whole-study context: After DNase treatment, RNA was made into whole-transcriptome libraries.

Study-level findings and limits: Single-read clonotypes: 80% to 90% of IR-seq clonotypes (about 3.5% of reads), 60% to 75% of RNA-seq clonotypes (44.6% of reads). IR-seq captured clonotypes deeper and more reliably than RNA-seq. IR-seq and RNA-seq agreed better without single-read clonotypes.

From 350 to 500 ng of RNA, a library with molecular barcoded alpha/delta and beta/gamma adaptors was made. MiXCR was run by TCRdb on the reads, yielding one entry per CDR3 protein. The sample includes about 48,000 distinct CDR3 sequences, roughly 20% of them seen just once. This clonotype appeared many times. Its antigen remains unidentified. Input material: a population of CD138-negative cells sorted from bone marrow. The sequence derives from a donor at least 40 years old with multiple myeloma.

The CDR3 coding sequence is TGTGCCAGCAGTGCGGGACTCCTGAACACAGATACGCAGTATTTT. Translated: CASSAGLLNTDTQYF. This chain links TRBV25-1 with TRBJ2-3; weak D call: TRBD2 (6 bases). Trimming removed 4 bases from V and 2 bases from J, with 13 bases in between. This CDR3 spans 15 amino acids. The V gene's germline CDR1 is MGHDK and CDR2 SYGVNS.